The 21 T cell receptor beta chains below were found in one sample sequenced in a study of radiation and T cells in renal cell carcinoma. Time point denoted: baseline pretreatment blood. The treatment: 15 Gy SBRT to primary tumor, nephrectomy 4 weeks later. Produced via immunoSEQ multiplex PCR; TCRdb's table is partial and in-frame only. Here the sample spans approximately 45,000 clones, around 83% being singletons. Sequences were derived from blood, sampled from a patient whose treatment included radiotherapy and nephrectomy. These receptors came from a woman between 65 and 79 years old with renal cell carcinoma.

There are a few counts of this clone. The rearrangement uses TRBV13 and TRBJ2-7; D perhaps matches TRBD2 (6 bases). This CDR3 is 12 amino acids long. Trimming pared 5 bases from V and 6 bases from J, leaving 11 bases between. Germline V gene lookup returns CDR1 PRHDT and CDR2 FYEKMQ (reference sequence). The CDR3 sequence is CASSQTRGEQYF. Here the CDR3 DNA reads TGTGCCAGCAGCCAGACTAGAGGCGAGCAGTACTTC. Variable domain in full (rest from reference TRBV13 and TRBJ2-7): AAGVIQSPRHLIKEKRETATLKCYPIPRHDTVYWYQQGPGQDPQFLISFYEKMQSDKGSIPDRFSAQQFSDYHSELNMSSLELGDSALYFCASSQTRGEQYFGPGTRLTVT.

The J gene is TRBJ2-7, the V gene TRBV18; the D gene is possibly TRBD2 (6 bases). This CDR3 spans 16 amino acids. Germline V gene lookup returns CDR1 KGHSH and CDR2 LQKENI. The V end lost 0 bases, the J end lost 3 bases, and 15 bases lay between the germline ends. The CDR3: CASSPPGLPPYYEQYF. The CDR3 DNA reads as TGTGCCAGCTCACCACCGGGACTCCCCCCCTACTACGAGCAGTACTTC.

This clone showed up just a few times. CDR3 protein: CASSQVASSGNTIYF. CDR3 DNA: TGCGCCAGCAGCCAAGTCGCGAGCTCTGGAAACACCATATATTTT. The rearrangement joins TRBV4-1 to TRBJ1-3; D gene unclear. CDR3 length equals 15 residues. The V gene's germline CDR1 is MGHRA and CDR2 YSYEKL. The V gene lost 1 base and the J gene lost 0 bases, with 7 bases spanning the gap.

The chain uses TRBV9 and TRBJ1-4; a weak D match, TRBD1 (5 bases). The CDR3 contains 14 residues. CDR1 is SGDLS, CDR2 YYNGEE, per germline. With 4 bases removed from V and 6 bases from J, the gap between germline ends came to 13 bases. The CDR3 nucleotides read TGTGCCAGCAGCCACCCCGGGGCGGATGAAAAACTGTTTTTT. This gives the protein CASSHPGADEKLFF.

This rearrangement joins TRBV7-9 to TRBJ2-7; 8 bases agree with TRBD2. Germline-derived CDR1 and CDR2 are SEHNR and FQNEAQ (reference sequence). V gave up 5 bases and J gave up 5 bases; unmatched junction bases: 23. The CDR3 loop spans 19 amino acids. Here the CDR3 reads CASSPIQGLAGQVGHEQYF. Here the CDR3 DNA reads TGTGCCAGCAGCCCTATTCAGGGGTTAGCGGGACAAGTGGGCCACGAGCAGTACTTC.

The chain has TRBV5-4 and TRBJ2-1, with 8 bases identical to TRBD2. The CDR3 runs to 16 residues. The germline V gene has CDR1 SGHNT and CDR2 YYREEE (reference sequence). V was clipped by 3 bases and J by 0 bases; unmatched bases: 5. The CDR3 protein is CASSWKRGSSYNEQFF. CDR3 sequence (DNA): TGTGCCAGCAGCTGGAAGCGGGGGAGCTCCTACAATGAGCAGTTCTTC.

The V gene is TRBV5-8, the J gene TRBJ1-2; TRBD1 matches at 7 bases. Trimming took 1 base from V and 8 from J; bases not matched to a gene: 8. Germline CDR1 is SGHTS and CDR2 is YDEGEE. The CDR3 length is 14 residues. The CDR3 protein is CASSLRGLLAGYTF. The CDR3 DNA reads as TGTGCCAGCAGCTTGAGGGGGCTCCTCGCGGGCTACACCTTC.

The rearrangement joins TRBV6-5 to TRBJ2-7; 10 positions agree with TRBD1. Germline CDR1 and CDR2: MNHEY and SVGAGI. The CDR3 is 16 residues long. V was clipped by 0 bases and J by 5 bases; unmatched bases: 7. The CDR3 coding sequence is TGTGCCAGCAGTTACTCATCCGGGACAGGGGAACACGAGCAGTACTTC. Its protein is CASSYSSGTGEHEQYF.

V is TRBV13 and J is TRBJ2-7; 9 nucleotides match TRBD1. The germline V gene has CDR1 PRHDT and CDR2 FYEKMQ (reference sequence). This CDR3 region has 14 residues. The V and J ends lost 6 bases and 1 base, in that order; junction bases with no gene match: 4. CDR3 DNA sequence: TGTGCCAGCAGTTGGGACAGGGTGTCCTACGAGCAGTACTTC. As protein: CASSWDRVSYEQYF.

The rearrangement links TRBV4-2 to TRBJ2-7; 8 nucleotides match TRBD2. CDR1 and CDR2 (germline): LGHNA, YNFKEQ. Trimming took 0 bases from V and 1 from J; bases not matched to a gene: 5. The CDR3 has 16 residues. The CDR3 here is CASSQDPASGSYEQYF. The DNA of the CDR3 is TGTGCCAGCAGCCAAGATCCGGCTAGCGGGTCCTACGAGCAGTACTTC.

The gene calls are TRBV10-2 and TRBJ1-1, with D possibly matching TRBD1 (5 bases). The CDR3 extends over 16 amino acids. Trimming cost V 8 bases and J 6 bases, with 25 bases left between them. Germline V lookup: CDR1 WSHSY, CDR2 SAAADI. The CDR3 DNA reads TGCGCCAGCCACCCATCAATCAGCAGGGAGAAGGCTGAAGCTTTCTTT. This sequence encodes CASHPSISREKAEAFF.

A few counts support this clone. The J gene is TRBJ1-4, the V gene TRBV7-2, with TRBD1 identical over 8 bases. CDR3 length: 14 amino acids. The V and J ends lost 4 bases and 7 bases, in that order; junction bases with no gene match: 5. Looked up from germline, CDR1 is SGHTA and CDR2 is FQGNSA. The CDR3 sequence is CASSWQGAGEKLFF. The CDR3, as DNA: TGTGCCAGCAGCTGGCAGGGGGCAGGTGAAAAACTGTTTTTT.

The V call is TRBV12-5, the J call TRBJ2-7; TRBD1 agrees at 8 bases. Looked up from germline, CDR1 is LGHNT and CDR2 is FRNRAP. The CDR3 loop spans 13 amino acids. J lost 7 bases, V lost 5 bases, and 7 bases had no gene match. CDR3 bases: TGTGCTAGTGGTCTTTCCGGGACAGGTGAGCAGTACTTC. Amino acid sequence: CASGLSGTGEQYF. Complete variable domain (other parts from reference TRBV12-5 and TRBJ2-7): DARVTQTPRHKVTEMGQEVTMRCQPILGHNTVFWYRQTMMQGLELLAYFRNRAPLDDSGMPKDRFSAEMPDATLATLKIQPSEPRDSAVYFCASGLSGTGEQYFGPGTRLTVT.

The CDR3 protein is CASRGQGGEQYF. CDR3 coding DNA: TGTGCCAGCAGGGGGCAGGGTGGCGAGCAGTACTTC. The rearrangement joins TRBV27 to TRBJ2-7; D is perhaps TRBD1 (5 bases). The CDR3 has 12 amino acids. Trimming shortened V by 6 bases and J by 6 bases, and 12 bases separated the two germline ends. CDR1 and CDR2 from the germline V gene are MNHEY and SMNVEV (reference sequence).

V is TRBV7-2 and J is TRBJ1-5; tentatively, D is TRBD1 (6 bases). V gave up 2 bases and J gave up 7 bases, with 9 bases separating them. The CDR3 has 13 amino acids. The germline V gene has CDR1 SGHTA and CDR2 FQGNSA. CDR3 sequence: CASSLQGQQPQHF. In DNA form, the CDR3 reads TGTGCCAGCAGCTTACAGGGGCAACAGCCCCAGCATTTT. Full variable domain (remainder filled in from reference TRBV7-2 and TRBJ1-5): GAGVSQSPSNKVTEKGKDVELRCDPISGHTALYWYRQSLGQGLEFLIYFQGNSAPDKSGLPSDRFSAERTGGSVSTLTIQRTQQEDSAVYLCASSLQGQQPQHFGDGTRLSIL.

For the CDR3, the DNA is TGTGCCTGGAGTGTAGAGGTAACGGGGGAGCAGTTCTTC. This encodes CAWSVEVTGEQFF. This chain uses TRBV30 with TRBJ2-1, with a possible D match to TRBD2 (5 bases). Trimming pared 0 bases from V and 10 bases from J, leaving 13 bases between. CDR1 is GTSNPN, CDR2 SVGIG, per germline (reference sequence). There are 13 residues in the CDR3. The variable domain in full, with the rest retrieved from reference TRBV30 and TRBJ2-1, is SQTIHQWPATLVQPVGSPLSLECTVEGTSNPNLYWYRQAAGRGLQLLFYSVGIGQISSEVPQNLSASRPQDRQFILSSKKLLLSDSGFYLCAWSVEVTGEQFFGPGTRLTVL.

This rearrangement joins TRBV5-1 to TRBJ1-5, with TRBD1 as a possible D gene (6 bases). The germline V and J ends were trimmed by 2 bases and 4 bases, with 13 bases remaining between them. The germline V gene has CDR1 SGHRS and CDR2 YFSETQ. This CDR3 spans 15 amino acids. CDR3 loop: CASSFKGRGNQPQHF. DNA for the CDR3: TGCGCCAGCAGCTTCAAGGGAAGGGGGAATCAGCCCCAGCATTTT.

The chain carries TRBV5-1 and TRBJ1-2, with 7 bases aligning to TRBD1. The CDR3 sequence is 15 residues long. Germline lookup yields CDR1 SGHRS and CDR2 YFSETQ. Losses at the gene ends were 0 bases for V and 4 bases for J; bases not matched to a gene: 6. The CDR3 is CASSLVAGGSYGYTF. CDR3 DNA: TGCGCCAGCAGCTTGGTGGCAGGGGGAAGCTATGGCTACACCTTC.

This chain uses TRBV6-1 with TRBJ2-4; TRBD1 is a possible D gene (6 bases). Trimming cost V 1 base and J 3 bases, with 10 bases left between them. The CDR3 runs to 15 residues. Germline loops: CDR1 MNHNS, CDR2 SASEGT. This CDR3 reads CASSEVWTDKNIQYF. DNA of the CDR3: TGTGCCAGCAGTGAAGTGTGGACAGACAAAAACATTCAGTACTTC.

The count of this clone is one. This chain connects TRBV5-1 to TRBJ2-7; 7 bases fit TRBD2. The CDR3 covers 15 residues. V dropped 4 bases and J dropped 4; count of bases not matched to a gene: 11. The V gene's germline CDR1 is SGHRS and CDR2 YFSETQ. CDR3 sequence reads: CASSPPPGGGYEQYF. The DNA of the CDR3 is TGCGCCAGCAGCCCGCCACCGGGGGGAGGATACGAGCAGTACTTC.

About this clone: A junction end diverges from the germline sequence, so it may reflect a read error. This rearrangement joins TRBV18 to TRBJ1-2, with D possibly matching TRBD1 (6 bases). CDR3 length: 13 residues. Germline V CDR1 and CDR2: KGHSH, LQKENI. The CDR3 is CASSPPSDSPWAF. DNA for the CDR3: TGTGCCAGCTCACCACCGTCGGACAGCCCCTGGGCCTTC.